This TCR beta chain was profiled in a study of OX40 agonist ivuxolimab in advanced cancers. This CDR3 is built from 15 residues. With V trimmed by 5 bases and J by 5 bases, 9 bases remained unmatched. Germline values: CDR1 SGHTA, CDR2 FQGTGA. Excluded were patients having autoimmune disease history or systemic immunosuppression. Whole-study results and caveats: It was also the case that some nonresponders had low normalized T-cell clonal expansion.

Method: immunoSEQ multiplex PCR; TCRdb's copy keeps in-frame clones and lacks some. There are some 81,000 clones in the sample; around 87% occur only once, and roughly 6.3% lies in the top ten. Details on this clone: Its specificity is not known.

The clonotype comes from an adult with an advanced solid tumor such as melanoma, head and neck, liver or kidney cancer. V usage is TRBV7-3 and J usage is TRBJ1-2, with 9 positions matching TRBD1. This specimen was CD4+ or CD8+ T cells sorted from blood, taken in a trial of the OX40 agonist ivuxolimab. CDR3 region: CASSPYRGLGYGYTF. Here the CDR3 DNA reads TGTGCCAGCAGCCCATACAGGGGGCTTGGATATGGCTACACCTTC.